This T cell receptor (beta chain) is from a study of shared clonotypes between healthy human individuals. Measured with immunoSEQ multiplex PCR; TCRdb has only the in-frame clones, and not every one. The sample yields approximately 1.4 million clones, 95% to 99% seen once. The receptor was derived from a man younger than 40 in good health. Sequenced sample: naive CD4+ T cells sorted from blood. The subset is: CD45RA+ positively selected.

The CDR3 protein is CASSVRGVGGVNTEAFF. The DNA of the CDR3 is TGCGCCAGCAGCGTGCGTGGGGTTGGGGGAGTAAACACTGAAGCTTTCTTT. This chain connects TRBV5-1 to TRBJ1-1; a possible D gene is TRBD1 (5 bases). The CDR3 has 17 residues. V lost 4 bases and J lost 2, with 21 bases in between. Germline V gene lookup returns CDR1 SGHRS and CDR2 YFSETQ.